These T cell receptor beta chains were read from a single sample in a study of blood T cell repertoires in COVID-19. This table comes from immunoSEQ multiplex PCR, and its TCRdb copy is limited to in-frame clones, with some not included. The table lists roughly 200,000 clones, roughly nine tenths of them singletons. Sequenced input: PBMCs or T cells enriched from blood (not recorded which). These receptors were obtained from a woman in her 30s who had recovered from COVID-19. The CDR3 runs from the conserved cysteine through the conserved F or W. The D gene is left open where the match is weak. Rows may omit the clone size; those that give it use once, few, many or a size class.

v_gene	d_gene	j_gene	len	abundance	CDR3nt	CDR3aa
TRBV7-9	TRBD2	TRBJ2-5	18	NA	TGTGCCAGCAGCCGTCGGTCTGCGGGGGGCCAAAACCAAGAGACCCAGTACTTC	CASSRRSAGGQNQETQYF
TRBV20-1	NA	TRBJ2-7	14	once	TGCAGTGCTAGTACCCCCCCAGGGGCCTACGAGCAGTACTTC	CSASTPPGAYEQYF
TRBV7-2	NA	TRBJ2-7	14	many	TGTGCCAGCAGCTTACTCCGACAACCCTACGAGCAGTACTTC	CASSLLRQPYEQYF
TRBV6-5	TRBD2	TRBJ2-1	13	once	TGTGCCAGCCTTCGGGTAGCGGGGACCGAGCAGTTCTTC	CASLRVAGTEQFF
TRBV18	NA	TRBJ1-2	14	NA	TGTGCCAGCTCACCACCGGGGGACATCTATGGCTACACCTTC	CASSPPGDIYGYTF
TRBV20-1	NA	TRBJ1-2	11	once	TGCAGTGCGGACCGAACAGGTGGCTACACCTTC	CSADRTGGYTF
TRBV29-1	TRBD2	TRBJ2-5	15	once	TGCAGCGTTGAACTGGCGGGGGGTCTCCAAGAGACCCAGTACTTC	CSVELAGGLQETQYF
TRBV2	NA	TRBJ2-1	14	NA	TGTGCCAGCATGGACGGGAGCTCCTACAATGAGCAGTTCTTC	CASMDGSSYNEQFF
TRBV11-3	NA	TRBJ2-1	12	NA	TGTGCCAGCAGCTTATCTAGGAATGAGCAGTTCTTC	CASSLSRNEQFF
TRBV5-1	NA	TRBJ2-7	15	once	TGCGCCAGCAGCTTCTTCGGCCCAGAGGGCTACGAGCAGTACTTC	CASSFFGPEGYEQYF
TRBV4-1	NA	TRBJ2-3	16	NA	TGCGCCAGCAGCCCCGAAGTGGCGGTAAGCACAGATACGCAGTATTTT	CASSPEVAVSTDTQYF
TRBV15	TRBD1	TRBJ1-1	13	NA	TGTGCCACCAGCAGGACAGGGCCTTGGGAAGCTTTCTTT	CATSRTGPWEAFF
TRBV7-8	TRBD1	TRBJ2-7	15	NA	TGTGCCAGCAGCCCCGGGACAGTAAATCCCTACGAGCAGTACTTC	CASSPGTVNPYEQYF
TRBV5-1	NA	TRBJ1-1	16	NA	TGCGCCAGCAGCTTGACAGGGCCTGAGGGAAACACTGAAGCTTTCTTT	CASSLTGPEGNTEAFF
TRBV6-2/TRBV6-3	NA	TRBJ1-2	13	NA	TGTGCCAGCAGTTACTTGTCGGGATATGGCTACACCTTC	CASSYLSGYGYTF
TRBV11-2	NA	TRBJ1-4	14	NA	TGTGCCAGCAGCCCCCGCGGCCTTAATGAAAAACTGTTTTTT	CASSPRGLNEKLFF
TRBV19	TRBD1	TRBJ1-2	16	NA	TGTGCCAGTAGTATCCCGACGGACAGGGCTAACTATGGCTACACCTTC	CASSIPTDRANYGYTF
TRBV5-1	TRBD1	TRBJ2-7	17	NA	TGCGCCAGCAGCTTGCCTACCCGGGACAGGGGGAGGTACGAGCAGTACTTC	CASSLPTRDRGRYEQYF
TRBV19	NA	TRBJ1-2	12	NA	TGTGCCAGTAGTATGAGTAACTATGGCTACACCTTC	CASSMSNYGYTF
TRBV5-1	NA	TRBJ2-1	14	NA	TGCGCCAGCAGTACGGTCGGAGGGCGGAATGAGCAGTTCTTC	CASSTVGGRNEQFF
TRBV6-6	TRBD1	TRBJ1-6	17	few	TGTGCCAGCAGTCCTACCACCGGACAGGATTATAATTCACCCCTCCACTTT	CASSPTTGQDYNSPLHF
TRBV13	TRBD1	TRBJ1-2	15	NA	TGTGCCAGCAGCCTAGGAGGACAGGGCCACTATGGCTACACCTTC	CASSLGGQGHYGYTF
TRBV10-3	NA	TRBJ1-3	13	NA	TGTGCCATCACCCAGGCCTCTGGAAACACCATATATTTT	CAITQASGNTIYF
TRBV3-1/TRBV3-2	NA	TRBJ2-5	14	NA	TGTGCCAGCAGCCAAATTTCAGGTCAAGAGACCCAGTACTTC	CASSQISGQETQYF
TRBV4-1	TRBD1	TRBJ1-1	19	NA	TGCGCCAGCAGCCAAGAGCCGACAGGGGTGCGTAAGATGGACACTGAAGCTTTCTTT	CASSQEPTGVRKMDTEAFF
TRBV7-2	TRBD2	TRBJ2-7	17	NA	TGTGCCAGCAGCTCATCGGGGGCTAGCGGGCCGTTCTACGAGCAGTACTTC	CASSSSGASGPFYEQYF
TRBV25-1	NA	TRBJ1-3	14	NA	TGTGCCAGCAGTGCCGGGTTCTCTGGAAACACCATATATTTT	CASSAGFSGNTIYF
TRBV7-9	TRBD1	TRBJ1-1	15	NA	TGTGCCAGCAGCAAGGACAGGGGGAGGGGCACTGAAGCTTTCTTT	CASSKDRGRGTEAFF
TRBV7-9	TRBD1	TRBJ1-6	15	NA	TGTGCCAGCAGCCCATCCGGGACAGATGTTTCACCCCTCCACTTT	CASSPSGTDVSPLHF
TRBV7-9	TRBD1	TRBJ2-6	15	NA	TGTGCCGGGGACAGGGCAATCTCTGGGGCCAACGTCCTGACTTTC	CAGDRAISGANVLTF
TRBV7-2	NA	TRBJ2-5	14	NA	TGTGCCAGCAGCTTAGGACTAGGCATTGAGACCCAGTACTTC	CASSLGLGIETQYF
TRBV6-5	NA	TRBJ1-3	14	NA	TGTGCCAGCTCGAGGACAGTTAGTGGAAACACCATATATTTT	CASSRTVSGNTIYF
TRBV7-9	TRBD2	TRBJ2-1	19	NA	TGTGCCAGCAGCTTCCTACTTACTAGCGGGGGGGCCTTTTATAATGAGCAGTTCTTC	CASSFLLTSGGAFYNEQFF
TRBV7-6	NA	TRBJ2-7	13	NA	TGTGCCAGCAGCGAGTCGGAGACCTACGAGCAGTACTTC	CASSESETYEQYF
TRBV11-2	NA	TRBJ2-7	14	few	TGTGCCAGCAGCTTATCAACAGGGAGCTACGAGCAGTACTTC	CASSLSTGSYEQYF
TRBV19	TRBD1	TRBJ1-1	16	NA	TGTGCCAGTAGTAGCGGACAGGGAAGAATGAACACTGAAGCTTTCTTT	CASSSGQGRMNTEAFF
TRBV19	TRBD1	TRBJ1-1	15	few	TGTGCCAGTAGGCACTGGACAGGGATGAACACTGAAGCTTTCTTT	CASRHWTGMNTEAFF
TRBV3-1/TRBV3-2	TRBD2	TRBJ2-1	15	NA	TGTGCCAGCAGCCAAGATAACGGGGGGTTCAATGAGCAGTTCTTC	CASSQDNGGFNEQFF
TRBV7-9	TRBD2	TRBJ2-7	15	NA	TGTGCCAGCAGGCCAACTAGCGGGGGACCCTACGAGCAGTACTTC	CASRPTSGGPYEQYF
TRBV6-6	NA	TRBJ1-4	14	NA	TGTGCCAGCTGTCTGGAGAGGGGAGGGGAAAAACTGTTTTTT	CASCLERGGEKLFF
TRBV3-1/TRBV3-2	TRBD1	TRBJ2-1	14	few	TGTGCCAGCGGACGGGACAGATCCTACAATGAGCAGTTCTTC	CASGRDRSYNEQFF
TRBV5-4	NA	TRBJ1-1	13	NA	TGTGCCAGCAGCTTGACAGAGAACACTGAAGCTTTCTTT	CASSLTENTEAFF
TRBV2	NA	TRBJ1-2	13	NA	TGTGCCAAAGGCAGTAGCTCCAACTATGGCTACACCTTC	CAKGSSSNYGYTF
TRBV7-2	NA	TRBJ2-7	14	NA	TGTGCCAGCAGCCCTGAGAGGGAATCCTACGAGCAGTACTTC	CASSPERESYEQYF
TRBV15	NA	TRBJ2-6	18	NA	TGTGCCACCAGCAGGGAAAGGGGCTTGACGGGTAGGGCCAACGTCCTGACTTTC	CATSRERGLTGRANVLTF
TRBV12-3/TRBV12-4	NA	TRBJ1-2	13	NA	TGTGCCAGCAGTTTAGCGATGGGTAGCGGCTACACCTTC	CASSLAMGSGYTF
TRBV19	NA	TRBJ1-4	15	NA	TGTGCCAGTAGTACGTCGCGGGGGACCAATGAAAAACTGTTTTTT	CASSTSRGTNEKLFF
TRBV6-2/TRBV6-3	NA	TRBJ2-3	12	NA	TGTGCCAGCAGTTATCGTCGAGATACGCAGTATTTT	CASSYRRDTQYF
TRBV10-3	TRBD1	TRBJ2-1	12	NA	TGTGCCACAAACAGGGGACAGGATGAGCAGTTCTTC	CATNRGQDEQFF
TRBV4-1	NA	TRBJ1-2	15	once	TGCGCCAGCAGCCAAGAGAGGACAGAACTAGGTGGCTACACCTTC	CASSQERTELGGYTF
TRBV6-5	TRBD1	TRBJ2-3	15	NA	TGTGCCAGCAGTAGGGAGGCAGGGGGCCGTGATACGCAGTATTTT	CASSREAGGRDTQYF
TRBV19	NA	TRBJ1-5	12	NA	TGTGCCAGTAGTATACGACAGCAGCCCCAGCATTTT	CASSIRQQPQHF
TRBV9	NA	TRBJ2-1	16	once	TGTGCCAGCAGCGTGGGGGCTCAGAGCTCCTACAATGAGCAGTTCTTC	CASSVGAQSSYNEQFF
TRBV5-1	TRBD2	TRBJ2-1	14	NA	TGCGCCAGCAGCTCTGGGACTAGCAGCAATGAGCAGTTCTTC	CASSSGTSSNEQFF
TRBV6-5	TRBD1	TRBJ1-2	12	NA	TGTGCCAGCAGCCCGGGACAGGGTAATATTGACTTC	CASSPGQGNIDF
TRBV2	TRBD2	TRBJ2-1	14	NA	TGTGCCAGCAGTGATCTAGCGGAGTTCAATGAGCAGTTCTTC	CASSDLAEFNEQFF